This T cell receptor (beta chain) was recovered during a study of PD-L1 blockade in urothelial cancer. Profiled with immunoSEQ multiplex PCR; TCRdb holds only in-frame clones, not every one. The table records tens of thousands of clones, 84% of them present only once. Time point: pretreatment peripheral blood. The specimen was PBMCs, collected around atezolizumab (anti-PD-L1) treatment. The TCR comes from a woman in her seventies with urothelial cancer.

CDR3: CASSSRLGGQHTDTQYF. DNA for the CDR3: TGTGCCAGCAGCTCAAGACTAGGGGGCCAACACACAGATACGCAGTATTTT. The chain joins TRBV7-2 to TRBJ2-3; D might be TRBD1 (7 bases). Per germline, CDR1 SGHTA and CDR2 FQGNSA. CDR3 size: 17 residues. Trimming pared 4 bases from V and 2 bases from J, leaving 19 bases between. Based on the CDR3 plus reference TRBV7-2 and TRBJ2-3, the full variable domain is GAGVSQSPSNKVTEKGKDVELRCDPISGHTALYWYRQSLGQGLEFLIYFQGNSAPDKSGLPSDRFSAERTGGSVSTLTIQRTQQEDSAVYLCASSSRLGGQHTDTQYFGPGTRLTVL.